The sequence of this TCR beta chain was determined in a study of prognosis after radiotherapy for stage I lung cancer. The V and J ends lost 6 bases and 7 bases respectively, with 14 bases between them. The germline V gene has CDR1 SGHNT and CDR2 YYREEE (reference sequence). The CDR3 runs to 12 residues. General study findings and limits: Usage of TRBV and TRBJ genes reportedly differed between metastatic and non-metastatic patients. Unique TCR clone counts fell after stereotactic body radiation therapy, median approximately 9,100 versus 7,200.

This clonotype was seen a handful of times. Its antigen is currently unknown. Two rounds of multiplex PCR amplified TCR beta CDR3 from genomic DNA. First-round PCR used primers specific to each TRBV and TRBJ gene. Each CDR3 protein gets one entry after TCRdb re-called the multiplex PCR reads with MiXCR. This sample yields about 51,000 distinct CDR3 sequences, of which 30% to 40% are seen a single time; 8% to 10% belongs to the top ten. V usage is TRBV5-4 and J usage is TRBJ2-7, with D tentatively TRBD2 (5 bases). This receptor was identified in a donor over 45 with non-small cell lung cancer. The material sequenced was PBMCs, taken before or after stereotactic body radiation therapy (not recorded which). The CDR3: CASNNPPGEQYF. CDR3 coding DNA: TGTGCCAGCAATAACCCCCCGGGAGAGCAGTACTTC.